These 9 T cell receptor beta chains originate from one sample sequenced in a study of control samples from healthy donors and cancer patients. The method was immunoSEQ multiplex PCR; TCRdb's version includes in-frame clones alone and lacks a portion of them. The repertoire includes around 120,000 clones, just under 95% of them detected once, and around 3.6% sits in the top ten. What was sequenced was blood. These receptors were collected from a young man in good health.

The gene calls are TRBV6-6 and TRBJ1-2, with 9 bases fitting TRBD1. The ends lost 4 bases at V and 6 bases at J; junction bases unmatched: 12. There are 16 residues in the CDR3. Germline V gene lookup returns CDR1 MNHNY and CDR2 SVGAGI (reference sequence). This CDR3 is CASSSGQGWKKDGYTF. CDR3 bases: TGTGCCAGCAGTTCGGGACAGGGATGGAAGAAAGATGGCTACACCTTC.

CDR3 coding DNA: TGTGCCAGCAGCCTAGGTCGTTGGCAGGGGAATGAGCAGTTCTTC. Translated, it gives CASSLGRWQGNEQFF. V gene TRBV7-8 combines with J gene TRBJ2-1, with a possible D match to TRBD1 (6 bases). The V end lost 5 bases, the J end lost 7 bases, and 18 bases lay between the germline ends. The V gene's germline CDR1 is SGHVS and CDR2 FQNEAQ. The CDR3 covers 15 residues.

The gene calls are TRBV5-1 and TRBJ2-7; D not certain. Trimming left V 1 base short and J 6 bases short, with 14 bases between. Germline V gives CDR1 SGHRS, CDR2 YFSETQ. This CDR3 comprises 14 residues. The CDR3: CASSLTVELVEQYF. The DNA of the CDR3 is TGCGCCAGCAGCTTGACTGTGGAGTTGGTCGAGCAGTACTTC. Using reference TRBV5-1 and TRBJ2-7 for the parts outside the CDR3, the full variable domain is KAGVTQTPRYLIKTRGQQVTLSCSPISGHRSVSWYQQTPGQGLQFLFEYFSETQRNKGNFPGRFSGRQFSNSRSEMNVSTLELGDSALYLCASSLTVELVEQYFGPGTRLTVT.

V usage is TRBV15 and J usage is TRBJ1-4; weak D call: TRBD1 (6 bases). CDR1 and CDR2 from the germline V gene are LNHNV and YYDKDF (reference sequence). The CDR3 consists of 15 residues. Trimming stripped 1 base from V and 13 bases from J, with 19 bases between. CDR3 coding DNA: TGTGCCACCAGCAGAGGGTGGGGACACCCACTGGGACTGTTTTTT. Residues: CATSRGWGHPLGLFF.

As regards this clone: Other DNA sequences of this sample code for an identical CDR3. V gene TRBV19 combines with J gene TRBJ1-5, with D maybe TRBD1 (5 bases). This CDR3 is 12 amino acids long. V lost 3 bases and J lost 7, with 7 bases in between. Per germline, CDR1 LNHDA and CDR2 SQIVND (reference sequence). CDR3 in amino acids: CASSIGGQPQHF. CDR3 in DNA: TGTGCCAGTAGTATCGGGGGACAGCCCCAGCATTTT.

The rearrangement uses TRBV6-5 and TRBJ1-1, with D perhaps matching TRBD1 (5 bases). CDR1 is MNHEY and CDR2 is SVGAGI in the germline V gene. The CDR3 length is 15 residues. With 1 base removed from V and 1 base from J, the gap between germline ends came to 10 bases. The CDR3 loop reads CASSYYPDRNTEAFF. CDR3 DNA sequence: TGTGCCAGCAGTTACTACCCAGACAGGAACACTGAAGCTTTCTTT.

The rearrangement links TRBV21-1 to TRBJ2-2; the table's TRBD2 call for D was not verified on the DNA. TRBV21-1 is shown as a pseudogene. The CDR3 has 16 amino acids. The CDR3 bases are TGTGCCAGCAGCAAAGTGCTATCGACCGGAGGAGGGGAGCTGTTTTTT. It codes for CASSKVLSTGGGELFF.

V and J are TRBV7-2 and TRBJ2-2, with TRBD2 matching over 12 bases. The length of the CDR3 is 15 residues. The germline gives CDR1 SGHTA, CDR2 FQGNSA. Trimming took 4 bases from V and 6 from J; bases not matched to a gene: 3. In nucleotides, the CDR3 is TGTGCCAGCAGCTCTTCTAGCGGGGGGGCCGGGGAGCTGTTTTTT. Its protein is CASSSSSGGAGELFF. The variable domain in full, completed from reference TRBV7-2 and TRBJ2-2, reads GAGVSQSPSNKVTEKGKDVELRCDPISGHTALYWYRQSLGQGLEFLIYFQGNSAPDKSGLPSDRFSAERTGGSVSTLTIQRTQQEDSAVYLCASSSSSGGAGELFFGEGSRLTVL.

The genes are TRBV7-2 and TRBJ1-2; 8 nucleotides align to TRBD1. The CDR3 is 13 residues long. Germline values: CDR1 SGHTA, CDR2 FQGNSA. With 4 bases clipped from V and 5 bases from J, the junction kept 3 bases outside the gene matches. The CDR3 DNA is TGTGCCAGCAGCTACAGGGGGTCTTATGGCTACACCTTC. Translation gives CASSYRGSYGYTF.